This T cell receptor (beta chain) was sequenced for a study of CD8+ T cells in alopecia areata listed by TCRdb under 2018. Describing the broader study: Skin from C3H/HeJ donors with spontaneous alopecia (roughly 6-13 months old) was grafted onto female C3H/HeJ recipients that were roughly 7-10 weeks old. immunoSEQ multiplex PCR using 35 Vbeta forward primers and 13 Jbeta reverse primers was used to amplify TCRbeta CDR3 regions. In humans, TCRbeta sequencing was performed on scalp tissue and on sorted CD4+ and CD8+ peripheral blood T cells from healthy controls and from patients with patchy or totalis/universalis alopecia areata. Scalp clonality was compared across normal scalp (n=4), patchy alopecia areata scalp (n=8), and alopecia totalis/universalis scalp (n=8). The RNA source kit depended on sample type: the PAXgene miRNA kit for fixed scalp, the miRNeasy kit for PBMCs, and the RNeasy kit for mouse skin. High-throughput TCRbeta sequencing was used to examine T cell clonal expansion in alopecia areata in both the C3H/HeJ mouse model and human patients.

This clone was recorded a few times. The specificity of this receptor is unknown. Gene designations and germline sequences in this entry are those of the mouse. The CDR3 end lies 4 residues beyond the end of the read and is filled in from the germline J gene. Pooled mouse cutaneous lymph node cells were stained for CD4, CD8alpha, NKG2D, NKG2ACE and other markers and were then sorted on a BD Influx. To prepare the library, the immunoSEQ multiplex PCR assay was applied. RNA was extracted from all samples and reverse transcribed into cDNA as template for TCR sequencing. First-strand cDNA was synthesized using SuperScript III with a 2:1 mix of oligo-dT and random hexamers. Amplification bias was assessed with a synthetic immune receptor repertoire, and residual bias was removed computationally. Sequencing of the libraries was done on Illumina HiSeq using 60 bp reads that spanned the CDR3 and were read from J toward V. In the source study's methods: Raw reads were preprocessed to remove errors, and CDR3 was defined by IMGT conventions from the conserved cysteine to phenylalanine. To get clonality, Shannon entropy was normalized by log2 of the number of productive unique TCRs and the result was subtracted from 1. Scalp TCRbeta sequences were cross-referenced with sorted blood CD4 and CD8 repertoires so that the CD4 or CD8 identity of scalp clones could be inferred. TCRdb carries this immuneACCESS record with in-frame sequences only. Its versions omit some clonotypes, under half of them owing to an unresolved V gene in the studies checked, with the rest unexplained. From that table come the V and J calls and clone size; the DNA was used to work out D and trimming. This sample holds about 270,000 clones in total, without any singletons. Approximately 1.2% of the sample is in the top ten clones.

The research as a whole found: Unlike mouse skin, where gammadelta T cells dominate, normal human skin contains resident alphabeta T cells that get sequenced too, which complicates analysis of the scalp TCR repertoire. Lesional scalp, especially in alopecia totalis/universalis, showed higher clonality and more expanded CD8+ clones than normal scalp, suggesting antigenic drive. TCR sequences shared between patients were less clear than in mice, possibly partly because of HLA diversity in the patient population.

Germline trimming amounts to 0 bases on V and 4 bases on J, with 3 as the count of junction bases outside the gene matches. CDR1 is given as GKSSPN and CDR2 as SITVG, both from the germline V gene. The cysteine opens and the phenylalanine closes a CDR3 of 15 amino acids. Only the CDR3 bases that were read are kept: 33 of them, in frame from base 1. The chain is made from TRBV31 and TRBJ2-2, with TRBD1 matching 9 junction bases. This TCR came from a C3H/HeJ mouse with alopecia areata. This mouse strain carries MHC haplotype H2-k. The sample comprised CD4+ T cells sorted from a lymph node. CDR3 bases read: TGTGCCTGGAGTCTGACAGGGGGGCTCACCGGG. Its coded protein is CAWSLTGGLTG. The whole CDR3 sequence reads CAWSLTGGLTGQLYF.